This T cell receptor (beta chain) is from a study of T cell responses to AZD1222 COVID-19 vaccine. This CDR3 spans 17 amino acids. The junction had 10 bases not matched to a gene; V was cut back by 4 bases and J by 1 base. The germline V gene has CDR1 MRHNA and CDR2 SNTAGT. Generated by immunoSEQ multiplex PCR, the TCRdb table keeps only in-frame clones and is missing some. The sample has 130,000 to 150,000 clones, about 91% seen once. The sequence derives from an adult in good health. This sample comprised peripheral blood, obtained on day 0 of AZD1222 vaccination. This sequence joins TRBV6-4 and TRBJ2-3, with 8 bases identical to TRBD2. The CDR3 spells CASSVELSGDGTDTQYF. The CDR3 region has the DNA TGTGCCAGCAGTGTCGAACTTAGCGGGGACGGCACAGATACGCAGTATTTT.